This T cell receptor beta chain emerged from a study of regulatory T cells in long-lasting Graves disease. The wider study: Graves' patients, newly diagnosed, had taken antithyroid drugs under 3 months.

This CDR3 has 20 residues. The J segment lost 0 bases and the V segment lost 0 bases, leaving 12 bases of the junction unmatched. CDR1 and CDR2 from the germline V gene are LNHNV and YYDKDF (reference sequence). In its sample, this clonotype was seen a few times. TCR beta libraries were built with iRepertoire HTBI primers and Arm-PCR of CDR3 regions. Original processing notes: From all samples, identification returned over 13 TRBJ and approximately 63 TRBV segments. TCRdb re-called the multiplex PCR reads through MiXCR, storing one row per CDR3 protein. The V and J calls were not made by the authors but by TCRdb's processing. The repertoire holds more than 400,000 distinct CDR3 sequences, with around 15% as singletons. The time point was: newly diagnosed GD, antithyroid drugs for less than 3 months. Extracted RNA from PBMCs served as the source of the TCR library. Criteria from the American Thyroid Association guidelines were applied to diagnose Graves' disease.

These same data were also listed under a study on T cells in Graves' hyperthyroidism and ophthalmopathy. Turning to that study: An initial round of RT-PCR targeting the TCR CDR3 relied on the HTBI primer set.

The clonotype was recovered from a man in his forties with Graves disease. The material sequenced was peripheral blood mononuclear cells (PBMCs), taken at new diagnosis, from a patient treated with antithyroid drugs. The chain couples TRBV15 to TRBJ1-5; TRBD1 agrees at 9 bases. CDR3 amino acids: CATSRDHPPGQGYSNQPQHF. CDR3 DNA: TGTGCCACCAGCAGAGACCACCCACCGGGACAGGGATATAGCAATCAGCCCCAGCATTTT.